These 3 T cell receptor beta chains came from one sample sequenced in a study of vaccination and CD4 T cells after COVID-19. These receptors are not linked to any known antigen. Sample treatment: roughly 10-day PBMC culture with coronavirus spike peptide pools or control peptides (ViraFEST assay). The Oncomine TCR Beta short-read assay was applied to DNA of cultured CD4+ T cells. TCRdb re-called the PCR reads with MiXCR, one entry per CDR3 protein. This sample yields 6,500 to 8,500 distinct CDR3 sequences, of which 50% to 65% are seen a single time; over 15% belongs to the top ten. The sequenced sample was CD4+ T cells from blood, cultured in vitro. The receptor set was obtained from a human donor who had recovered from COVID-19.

CDR3 in amino acids: CASSKETRKSETQYF. The CDR3 coding sequence is TGTGCCAGCAGCAAAGAGACAAGGAAATCAGAGACCCAGTACTTC. The gene calls are TRBV21-1 and TRBJ2-5. TRBV21-1 is an annotated pseudogene. CDR3 size: 15 residues.

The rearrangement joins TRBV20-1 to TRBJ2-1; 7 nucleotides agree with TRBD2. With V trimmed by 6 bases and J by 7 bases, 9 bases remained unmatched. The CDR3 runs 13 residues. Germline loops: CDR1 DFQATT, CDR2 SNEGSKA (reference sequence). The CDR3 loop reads CSATAGRKNEQFF. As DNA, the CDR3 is TGCAGTGCAACTGCCGGGAGGAAGAATGAGCAGTTCTTC.

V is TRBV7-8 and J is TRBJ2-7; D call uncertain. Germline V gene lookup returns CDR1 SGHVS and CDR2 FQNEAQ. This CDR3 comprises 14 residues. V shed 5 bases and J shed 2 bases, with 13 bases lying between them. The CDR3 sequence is CASSARRITYEQYF. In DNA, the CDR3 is TGTGCCAGCAGCGCCCGAAGAATTACCTACGAGCAGTACTTC.